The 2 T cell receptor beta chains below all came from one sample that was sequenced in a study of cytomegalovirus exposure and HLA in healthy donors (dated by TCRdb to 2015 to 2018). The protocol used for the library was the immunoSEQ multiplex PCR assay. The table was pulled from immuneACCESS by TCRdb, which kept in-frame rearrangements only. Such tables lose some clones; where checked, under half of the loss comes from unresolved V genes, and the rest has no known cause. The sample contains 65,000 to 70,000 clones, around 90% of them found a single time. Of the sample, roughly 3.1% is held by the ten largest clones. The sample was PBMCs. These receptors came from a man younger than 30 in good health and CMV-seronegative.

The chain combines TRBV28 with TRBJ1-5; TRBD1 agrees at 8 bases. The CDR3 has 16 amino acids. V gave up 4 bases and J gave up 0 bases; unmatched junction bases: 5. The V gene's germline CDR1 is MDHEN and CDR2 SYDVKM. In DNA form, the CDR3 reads TGTGCCAGCAGTTCCTACACAGGGGGTAGCAATCAGCCCCAGCATTTT. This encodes CASSSYTGGSNQPQHF.

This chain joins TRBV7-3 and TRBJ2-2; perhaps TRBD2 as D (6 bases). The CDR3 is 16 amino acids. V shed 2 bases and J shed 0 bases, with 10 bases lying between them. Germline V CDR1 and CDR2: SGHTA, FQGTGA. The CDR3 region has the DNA TGTGCCAGCAGCTTACGGCTAGCGACGAACACCGGGGAGCTGTTTTTT. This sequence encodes CASSLRLATNTGELFF.